This T cell receptor beta chain was observed in a study of identical twins listed by TCRdb under 2016. With regard to the full study: The study deep-sequenced TCR alpha and beta repertoires from monozygotic twins, unrelated adults of various ages and cord blood to test whether fetal clonotypes persist. Replicate twin experiments were performed at different times using different library preparation protocols to rule out contamination.

Only healthy Caucasian donors were included. Three unrelated non-twin adults were also sequenced: a male aged 18 to 30, a male aged 50 to 60 and a female aged 50 to 60. Miltenyi CD45RO+ enrichment and human naive T-cell isolation kits were used to isolate memory (CD45RO+) and naive T cells from PBMC. The library was built by means of 5' RACE. TCRdb lists the instrument as Illumina HiSeq 2000. A universal primer binding site was added through template switching, and the final cDNA carried a unique molecular identifier so that TCR cDNA molecules could be counted accurately. Specific primers in the conserved constant-segment region were used to synthesize first-strand cDNA for TCR alpha and beta chains. To control for contamination, each cDNA library was double barcoded with a SMART-Mk sample barcode plus Illumina barcodes. TruSeq adapter sequences along with Illumina sample barcodes were introduced in two successive PCR steps. The TCR alpha and beta cDNA libraries were sequenced on the Illumina HiSeq platform using custom primers. In the original analysis: MiGEC was used to process raw reads and extract unique molecular identifiers, and MiXCR was used to find CDR3 positions. Recombination models were inferred per individual with the repgenHMM and IGoR tools using an EM algorithm. Shared clonotypes were analyzed with the tcR package in R, and sharing was normalized by the product of cloneset sizes. Out-of-frame nonproductive sequences were analyzed to study raw recombination free of thymic and clonal selection effects. TCRdb took the public reads, trimmed them with fastp at Q25, ran MiXCR for clone calling and kept in-frame beta chains. CDR3 protein sequences are deduplicated, and each keeps its most common genes and DNA. TCRdb's processing, not the study's, gives the V and J calls here. This sample is represented by about 430,000 distinct CDR3 sequences; under 20% of them were singletons. The ten biggest clones cover roughly 12% of the sample.

Overall study outcomes, separate from this receptor: Invariant T cells such as MAIT and iNKT could partly confound zero-insertion analyses, although diverse VJ usage argued against such confounding for most clonotypes. Abundant cord blood beta clonotypes had fewer insertions, young adult naive repertoires showed a similar but weaker trend, and memory repertoires showed no such trend. In beta out-of-frame sequences, excess twin sharing was weaker, because having fewer shared sequences lowered the signal-to-noise ratio. Compared with coincidental sharing between unrelated individuals, out-of-frame TCR alpha sequences shared between twins had an excess of sequences with low generation probability. Out-of-frame TCR alpha sharing in monozygotic twins was systematically underestimated by recombination models, whereas sharing between unrelated individuals was in agreement with the recombination models. Because the same donors could not be followed over many years, the conclusions depended on cross-sectional statistical analysis.

This clonotype was seen a handful of times. Its cognate antigen has yet to be identified. No base-level quality is on record; no much larger clone is a single base apart. The junction shows trimming of 5 bases on V and 4 bases on J, plus 9 bases between the germline ends. Reading the germline V gene gives CDR1 SQVTM and CDR2 ANQGSEA. Reading from cysteine to phenylalanine, the CDR3 counts 11 amino acids. Only the CDR3 portion is preserved as DNA: 33 bases, with reading frame beginning at the first base. The chain is assembled from TRBV29-1 and TRBJ2-7, with the D segment identity uncertain. Sequenced input: naive T cells sorted from blood. The cell subset or site label, as the study defines it: cells isolated with a human naive T-cell isolation kit. This receptor was identified in a man aged 50 to 60 in good health. The CDR3 corresponds to CSVRWDYEQYF. In nucleotides, the sequence is TGCAGCGTTAGGTGGGATTACGAGCAGTACTTC.